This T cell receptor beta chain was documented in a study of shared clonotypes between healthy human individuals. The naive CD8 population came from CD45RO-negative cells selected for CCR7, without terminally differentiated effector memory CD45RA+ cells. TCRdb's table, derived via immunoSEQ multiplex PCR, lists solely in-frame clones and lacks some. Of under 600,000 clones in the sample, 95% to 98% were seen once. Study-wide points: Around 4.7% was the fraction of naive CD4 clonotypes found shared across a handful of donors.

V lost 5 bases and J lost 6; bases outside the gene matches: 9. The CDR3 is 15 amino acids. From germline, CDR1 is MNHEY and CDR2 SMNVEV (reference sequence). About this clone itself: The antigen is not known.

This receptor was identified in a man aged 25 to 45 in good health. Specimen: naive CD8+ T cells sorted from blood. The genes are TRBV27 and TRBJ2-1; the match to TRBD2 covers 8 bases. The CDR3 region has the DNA TGTGCCAGCAGTCTTATAGCGGGAATCATCAATGAGCAGTTCTTC. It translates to CASSLIAGIINEQFF.